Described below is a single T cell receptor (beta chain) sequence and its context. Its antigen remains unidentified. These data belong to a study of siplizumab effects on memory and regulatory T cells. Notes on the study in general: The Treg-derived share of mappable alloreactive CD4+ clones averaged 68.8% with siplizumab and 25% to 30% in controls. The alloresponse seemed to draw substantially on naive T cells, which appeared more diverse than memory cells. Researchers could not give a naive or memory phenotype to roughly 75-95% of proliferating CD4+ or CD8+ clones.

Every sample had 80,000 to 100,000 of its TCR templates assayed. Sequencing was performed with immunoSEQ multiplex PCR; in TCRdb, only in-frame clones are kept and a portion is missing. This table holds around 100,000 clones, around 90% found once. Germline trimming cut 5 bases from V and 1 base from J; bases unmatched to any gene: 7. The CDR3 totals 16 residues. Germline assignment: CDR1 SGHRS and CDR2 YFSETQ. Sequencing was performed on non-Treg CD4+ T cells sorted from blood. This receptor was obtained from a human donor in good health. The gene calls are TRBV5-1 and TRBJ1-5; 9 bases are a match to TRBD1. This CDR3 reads CASRGGGQGSNQPQHF. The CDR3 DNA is TGCGCCAGCAGGGGCGGGGGACAGGGCAGCAATCAGCCCCAGCATTTT.